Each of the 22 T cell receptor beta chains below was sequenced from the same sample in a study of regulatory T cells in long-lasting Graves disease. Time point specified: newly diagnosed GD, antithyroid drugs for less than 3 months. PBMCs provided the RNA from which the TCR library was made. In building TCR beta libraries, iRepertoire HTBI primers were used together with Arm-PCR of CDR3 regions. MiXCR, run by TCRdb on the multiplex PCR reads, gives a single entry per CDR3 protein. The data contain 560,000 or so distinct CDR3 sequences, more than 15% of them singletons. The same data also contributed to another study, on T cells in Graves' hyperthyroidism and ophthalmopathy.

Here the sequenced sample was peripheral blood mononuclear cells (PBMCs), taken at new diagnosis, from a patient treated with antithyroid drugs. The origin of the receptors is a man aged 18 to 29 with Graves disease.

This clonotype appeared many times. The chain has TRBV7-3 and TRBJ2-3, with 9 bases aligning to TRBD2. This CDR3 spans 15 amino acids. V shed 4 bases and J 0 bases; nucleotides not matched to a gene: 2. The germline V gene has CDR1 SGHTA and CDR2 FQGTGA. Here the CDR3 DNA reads TGTGCCAGCAGCTCTAGCGGGGCCAGCACAGATACGCAGTATTTT. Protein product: CASSSSGASTDTQYF.

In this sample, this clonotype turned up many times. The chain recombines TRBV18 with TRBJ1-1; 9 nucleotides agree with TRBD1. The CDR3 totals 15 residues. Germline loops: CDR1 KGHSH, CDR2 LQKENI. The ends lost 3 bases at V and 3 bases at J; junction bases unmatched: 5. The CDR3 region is CASSPTGGRDTEAFF. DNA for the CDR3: TGTGCCAGCTCACCGACAGGGGGAAGGGACACTGAAGCTTTCTTT.

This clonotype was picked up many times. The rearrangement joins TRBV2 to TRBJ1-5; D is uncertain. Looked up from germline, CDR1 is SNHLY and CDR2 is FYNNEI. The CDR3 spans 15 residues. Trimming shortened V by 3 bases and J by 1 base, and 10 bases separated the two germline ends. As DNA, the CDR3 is TGTGCCAGCAGTGAGGGAAGTCGCAGCAATCAGCCCCAGCATTTT. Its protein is CASSEGSRSNQPQHF.

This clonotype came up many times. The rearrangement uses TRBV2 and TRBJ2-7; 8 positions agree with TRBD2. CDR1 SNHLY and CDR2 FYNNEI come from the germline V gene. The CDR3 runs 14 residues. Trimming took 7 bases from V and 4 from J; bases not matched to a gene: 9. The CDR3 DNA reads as TGTGCCAGCATTACCCAGCGGGAGTCTTACGAGCAGTACTTC. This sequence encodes CASITQRESYEQYF. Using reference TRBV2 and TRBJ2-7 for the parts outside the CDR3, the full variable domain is EPEVTQTPSHQVTQMGQEVILRCVPISNHLYFYWYRQILGQKVEFLVSFYNNEISEKSEIFDDQFSVERPDGSNFTLKIRSTKLEDSAMYFCASITQRESYEQYFGPGTRLTVT.

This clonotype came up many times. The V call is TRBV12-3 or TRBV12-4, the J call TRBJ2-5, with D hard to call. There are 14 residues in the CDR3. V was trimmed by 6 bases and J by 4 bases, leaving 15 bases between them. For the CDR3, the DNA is TGTGCCAGCAGCCCAGGACGGTCCCCAGAGACCCAGTACTTC. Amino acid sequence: CASSPGRSPETQYF.

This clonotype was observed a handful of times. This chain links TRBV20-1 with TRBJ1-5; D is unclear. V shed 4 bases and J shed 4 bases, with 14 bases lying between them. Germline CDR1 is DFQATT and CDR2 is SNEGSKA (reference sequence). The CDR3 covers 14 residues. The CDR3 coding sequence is TGCAGTGCTAAGCTTCAGAGTTTGAATCAGCCCCAGCATTTT. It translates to CSAKLQSLNQPQHF.

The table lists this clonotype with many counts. CDR3 nucleotide sequence: TGTGCCAGCAGTTTACATGCTAGCGGGATCACCGGGGAGCTGTTTTTT. Translating gives CASSLHASGITGELFF. J is TRBJ2-2 and V is TRBV12-3 or TRBV12-4; the match to TRBD2 covers 9 bases. With V trimmed by 2 bases and J by 4 bases, 5 bases remained unmatched. The CDR3 totals 16 residues.

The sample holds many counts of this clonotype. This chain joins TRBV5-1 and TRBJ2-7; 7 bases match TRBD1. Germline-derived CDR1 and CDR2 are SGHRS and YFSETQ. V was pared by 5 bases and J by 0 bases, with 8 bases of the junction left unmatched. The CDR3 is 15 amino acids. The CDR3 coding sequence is TGCGCCAGCAGGGTTAGACAGGGCCCCTCCTACGAGCAGTACTTC. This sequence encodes CASRVRQGPSYEQYF.

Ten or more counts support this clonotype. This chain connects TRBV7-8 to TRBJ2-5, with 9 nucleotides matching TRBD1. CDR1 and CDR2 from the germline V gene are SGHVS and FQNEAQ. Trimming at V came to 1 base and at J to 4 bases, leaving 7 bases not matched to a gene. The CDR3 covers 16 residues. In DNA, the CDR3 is TGTGCCAGCAGCTTAGGAGGACAGGGGATGCGAGAGACCCAGTACTTC. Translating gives CASSLGGQGMRETQYF.

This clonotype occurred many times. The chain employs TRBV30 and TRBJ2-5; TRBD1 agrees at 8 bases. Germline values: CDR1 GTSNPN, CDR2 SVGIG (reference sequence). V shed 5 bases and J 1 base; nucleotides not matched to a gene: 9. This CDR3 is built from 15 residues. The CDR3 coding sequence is TGTGCCTGGGATGGGCCGGACAGGGCCCAAGAGACCCAGTACTTC. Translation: CAWDGPDRAQETQYF.

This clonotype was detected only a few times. This chain's CDR3 is CASTLFASGPDNEQFF. The CDR3 DNA is TGTGCCAGCACCCTGTTCGCTAGCGGACCTGACAATGAGCAGTTCTTC. The rearrangement joins TRBV6-1 to TRBJ2-1; TRBD2 matches 7 bases. V was pared by 7 bases and J by 5 bases, with 14 bases of the junction left unmatched. The CDR3 spans 16 residues. The V gene's germline CDR1 is MNHNS and CDR2 SASEGT.

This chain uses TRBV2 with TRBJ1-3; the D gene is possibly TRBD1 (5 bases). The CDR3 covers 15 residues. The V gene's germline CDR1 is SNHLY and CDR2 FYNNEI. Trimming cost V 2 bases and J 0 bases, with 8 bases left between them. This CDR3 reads CASSEQGLSGNTIYF. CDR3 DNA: TGTGCCAGCAGTGAACAGGGCCTCTCTGGAAACACCATATATTTT. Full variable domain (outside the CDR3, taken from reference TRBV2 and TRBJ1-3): EPEVTQTPSHQVTQMGQEVILRCVPISNHLYFYWYRQILGQKVEFLVSFYNNEISEKSEIFDDQFSVERPDGSNFTLKIRSTKLEDSAMYFCASSEQGLSGNTIYFGEGSWLTVV.

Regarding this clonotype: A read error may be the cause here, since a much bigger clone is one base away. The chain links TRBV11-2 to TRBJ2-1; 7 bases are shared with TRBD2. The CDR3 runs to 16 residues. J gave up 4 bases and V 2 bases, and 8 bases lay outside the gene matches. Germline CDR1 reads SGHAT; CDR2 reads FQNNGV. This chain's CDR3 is CASSLSTRGLYNEQFF. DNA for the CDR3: TGTGCCAGCAGCTTATCGACACGGGGACTATACAATGAGCAGTTCTTC.

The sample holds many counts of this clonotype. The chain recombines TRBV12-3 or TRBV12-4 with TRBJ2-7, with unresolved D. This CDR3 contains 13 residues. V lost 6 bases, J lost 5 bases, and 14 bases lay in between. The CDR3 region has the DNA TGTGCCAGCAGCCCCACTGTGCGCAACGAGCAGTACTTC. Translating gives CASSPTVRNEQYF.

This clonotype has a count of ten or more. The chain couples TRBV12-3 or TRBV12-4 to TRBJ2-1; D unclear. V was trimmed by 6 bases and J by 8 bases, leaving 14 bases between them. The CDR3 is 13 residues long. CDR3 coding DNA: TGTGCCAGCAGGCGGCTCCCCTGGGATGAGCAGTTCTTC. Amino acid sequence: CASRRLPWDEQFF.

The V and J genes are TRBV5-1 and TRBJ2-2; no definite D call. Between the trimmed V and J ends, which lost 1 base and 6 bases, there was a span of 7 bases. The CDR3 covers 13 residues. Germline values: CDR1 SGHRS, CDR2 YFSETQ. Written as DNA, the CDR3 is TGCGCCAGCAGCTTGCCCAGCCCCGGGGAGCTGTTTTTT. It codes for CASSLPSPGELFF. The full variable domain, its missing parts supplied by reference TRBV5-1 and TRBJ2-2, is KAGVTQTPRYLIKTRGQQVTLSCSPISGHRSVSWYQQTPGQGLQFLFEYFSETQRNKGNFPGRFSGRQFSNSRSEMNVSTLELGDSALYLCASSLPSPGELFFGEGSRLTVL.

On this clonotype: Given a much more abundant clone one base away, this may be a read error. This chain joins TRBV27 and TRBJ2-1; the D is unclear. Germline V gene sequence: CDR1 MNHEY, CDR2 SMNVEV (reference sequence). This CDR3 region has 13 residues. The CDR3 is CASSLMSPPKQLF. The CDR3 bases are TGTGCCAGCAGTTTAATGAGTCCCCCCAAGCAGCTCTTC.

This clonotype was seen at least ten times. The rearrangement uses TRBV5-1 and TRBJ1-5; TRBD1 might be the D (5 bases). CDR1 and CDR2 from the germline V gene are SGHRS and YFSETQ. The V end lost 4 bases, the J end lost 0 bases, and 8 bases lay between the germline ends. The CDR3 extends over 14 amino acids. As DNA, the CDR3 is TGCGCCAGCAGCGCGCAGGGTAGCAATCAGCCCCAGCATTTT. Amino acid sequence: CASSAQGSNQPQHF.

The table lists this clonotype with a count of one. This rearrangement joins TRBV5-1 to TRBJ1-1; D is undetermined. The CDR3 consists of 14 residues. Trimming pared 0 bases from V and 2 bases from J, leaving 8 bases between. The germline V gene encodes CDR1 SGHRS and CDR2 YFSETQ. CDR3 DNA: TGCGCCAGCAGCTTGGGTTGGGGTAACACTGAAGCTTTCTTT. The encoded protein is CASSLGWGNTEAFF.

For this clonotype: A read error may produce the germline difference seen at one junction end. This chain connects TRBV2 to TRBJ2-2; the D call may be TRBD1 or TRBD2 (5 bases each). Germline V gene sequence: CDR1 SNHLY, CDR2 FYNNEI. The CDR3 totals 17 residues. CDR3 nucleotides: TGTGCCAGCAGTGAAGCCTCCCCGGGGCTGAGGACCGAGGAGCTGTTTTTT. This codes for CASSEASPGLRTEELFF.

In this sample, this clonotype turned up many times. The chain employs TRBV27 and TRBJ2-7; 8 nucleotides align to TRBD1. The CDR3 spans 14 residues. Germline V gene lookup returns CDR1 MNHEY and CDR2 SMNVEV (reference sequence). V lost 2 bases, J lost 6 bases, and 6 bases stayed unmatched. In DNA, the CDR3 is TGTGCCAGCAGTTTAGGCCAGGGGGCATTCGAGCAGTACTTC. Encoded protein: CASSLGQGAFEQYF.

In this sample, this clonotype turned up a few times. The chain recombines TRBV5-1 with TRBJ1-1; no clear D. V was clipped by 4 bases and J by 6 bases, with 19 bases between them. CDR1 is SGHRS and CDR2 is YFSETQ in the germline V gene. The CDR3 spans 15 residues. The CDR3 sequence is CASSLDFIGIAEAFF. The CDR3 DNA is TGCGCCAGCAGCCTGGATTTTATCGGCATAGCTGAAGCTTTCTTT.